This T cell receptor (beta chain) came from a study of memory CD4+ T cells and cytomegalovirus serostatus. Measured with immunoSEQ multiplex PCR; TCRdb has only the in-frame clones, and not every one. The table shows around 44,000 clones, with around 78% occurring only once. Single viable CD3+CD4+CD8-CD45RO+ cells were sorted as the memory CD4+ T cells. This CDR3 spans 16 amino acids. The germline V gene has CDR1 SGHNT and CDR2 YYREEE (reference sequence). V dropped 0 bases and J dropped 0; count of bases not matched to a gene: 4. The sequence came from an adult in good health and CMV-seronegative. The gene calls are TRBV5-4 and TRBJ2-3, with TRBD1 matching 7 bases. Sequencing was done on a sample of memory CD4+ T cells from blood. This CDR3 reads CASSLGTGGSTDTQYF. As DNA, the CDR3 is TGTGCCAGCAGCTTGGGGACAGGAGGAAGCACAGATACGCAGTATTTT.